Presented here are 7 T cell receptor beta chains from one specimen sequenced in a study of control samples from healthy donors and cancer patients (dated by TCRdb to the early 2020s). Library prep was done by the immunoSEQ multiplex PCR assay. TCRdb stores this immuneACCESS table with in-frame sequences only. Part of the clones is absent; in the studies checked, under half of the shortfall reflects unresolved V genes, and no reason is known for the rest. This sample holds approximately 100,000 clones; around nine tenths were observed only once. Roughly 13% of the sample is held by the ten biggest clonotypes. Sequenced: blood. All receptors come from a man aged 30 to 45 in good health.

This clone appeared a single time. V and J are TRBV28 and TRBJ1-2; D is undetermined. V dropped 7 bases and J dropped 7 bases, with 16 bases sitting between them. Germline CDR1 is MDHEN and CDR2 is SYDVKM. The CDR3 is made up of 13 amino acids. CDR3: CASNGAGPGGYTF. In DNA, the CDR3 is TGTGCCAGCAACGGCGCAGGACCAGGTGGCTACACCTTC.

The rearrangement uses TRBV6-5 and TRBJ2-1; maybe TRBD1 (6 bases). The V end lost 9 bases, the J end lost 7 bases, and 16 bases lay between the germline ends. CDR3 length: 13 residues. Germline V gene sequence: CDR1 MNHEY, CDR2 SVGAGI. In nucleotides, the CDR3 is TGTGCCAGGGCGGACAGTCTCGGAAATGAGCAGTTCTTC. Translating it yields CARADSLGNEQFF.

Notes on this clone: This CDR3 is also generated by other DNA sequences in the sample. This chain uses TRBV12-3 or TRBV12-4 with TRBJ1-1; a weak D match, TRBD1 (6 bases). This CDR3 region has 13 residues. The V and J ends lost 6 bases and 5 bases respectively, with 13 bases between them. In DNA, the CDR3 is TGTGCCAGCAGCCAGGGGAGAAAGACTGAAGCTTTCTTT. Protein sequence: CASSQGRKTEAFF.

The chain has TRBV5-1 and TRBJ1-2; D gene unclear. V shed 0 bases and J shed 6 bases, with 15 bases lying between them. CDR1 and CDR2 from the germline V gene are SGHRS and YFSETQ. The length of the CDR3 is 15 residues. CDR3 DNA: TGCGCCAGCAGCTTGGACCCCTCCCGGGGTAATGGCTACACCTTC. It yields the protein CASSLDPSRGNGYTF.

This clone came up a few times. This rearrangement joins TRBV7-9 to TRBJ2-7; D is uncertain. There are 12 residues in the CDR3. V gave up 2 bases and J gave up 3 bases, with 5 bases separating them. Germline V lookup: CDR1 SEHNR, CDR2 FQNEAQ (reference sequence). The CDR3 spells CASSLFSYEQYF. The CDR3 DNA is TGTGCCAGCAGCTTATTTAGCTACGAGCAGTACTTC.

V usage is TRBV6-6 and J usage is TRBJ1-1, with TRBD1 matching over 7 bases. The J segment lost 8 bases and the V segment lost 0 bases, leaving 6 bases of the junction unmatched. The CDR3 sequence is 14 residues long. CDR1 is MNHNY, CDR2 SVGAGI, per germline (reference sequence). DNA of the CDR3: TGTGCCAGCAGTTACTCTAGACAGGGAGTCGAAGCTTTCTTT. Protein sequence: CASSYSRQGVEAFF.

This rearrangement joins TRBV2 to TRBJ2-7; D assignment may be TRBD1 or TRBD2 (5 bases each). The CDR3 extends over 13 amino acids. CDR1 and CDR2 (germline): SNHLY, FYNNEI. The V gene lost 7 bases and the J gene lost 2 bases, with 12 bases spanning the gap. The CDR3 sequence is CASTLRGPYEQYF. The CDR3 nucleotides are TGTGCCAGCACCCTCCGGGGCCCCTACGAGCAGTACTTC.